These T cell receptor beta chains were read from a single sample in a study of blood T cell repertoires in COVID-19. Clones were sequenced by immunoSEQ multiplex PCR, and TCRdb holds only the in-frame ones, with some missing. The sample holds 300,000 to 450,000 clones, about 90% seen once. Sequenced: PBMCs or T cells enriched from blood (not recorded which). The receptor source for this set is a man aged 30 to 39 who had recovered from COVID-19. Each CDR3 is given with its conserved first and last residue. Fields, in order: D gene, clone size, V gene, CDR3 length, J gene, CDR3 DNA, CDR3 protein. A D gene is named only where the DNA matches it firmly. Only some rows state a clone size, as once, few, many or a class for expanded clones.

>TRBD1|once|TRBV4-1|14|TRBJ2-7
TGCGCCAGCAGCCAAGAGCCAGGGGGCAGTGAGCAGTACTTC
CASSQEPGGSEQYF
>-|-|TRBV10-3|12|TRBJ2-1
TGTGCCATCAGTGAACGGTACAATGAGCAGTTCTTC
CAISERYNEQFF
>TRBD1|once|TRBV15|15|TRBJ1-2
TGTGCCACCAGCAGTGGACAGGGTAAGGGCTATGGCTACACCTTC
CATSSGQGKGYGYTF
>-|-|TRBV18|17|TRBJ2-5
TGTGCCAGCTCACAATTTACCGCGGGGGCCCAGGGAGAGACCCAGTACTTC
CASSQFTAGAQGETQYF
>-|-|TRBV20-1|13|TRBJ2-3
TGCAGTGCTAGTGGCAGGGGCACAGATACGCAGTATTTT
CSASGRGTDTQYF
>TRBD1|-|TRBV2|11|TRBJ2-7
TGTGCCAGCTCAGGGGGCTACGAGCAGTACTTC
CASSGGYEQYF
>-|few|TRBV9|12|TRBJ2-3
TGTGCCAGCAGTCTTACCGGGACTGGGCAGTATTTT
CASSLTGTGQYF
>-|once|TRBV18|15|TRBJ1-2
TGTGCCAGCTCACCCGGGGAGGCGTGGAACTATGGCTACACCTTC
CASSPGEAWNYGYTF
>TRBD2|-|TRBV6-4|15|TRBJ2-3
TGTGCCAGCAGTGTTTTAGCGGGGGGCACAGATACGCAGTATTTT
CASSVLAGGTDTQYF
>-|once|TRBV24-1|14|TRBJ1-5
TGTGCCACCAGTGATGGGCGGGAGGAGCAGCCCCAGCATTTT
CATSDGREEQPQHF
>-|-|TRBV7-9|14|TRBJ1-5
TGTGCCAGCAGCTTAGGGGGCGGAAATCAGCCCCAGCATTTT
CASSLGGGNQPQHF
>-|-|TRBV4-1|17|TRBJ2-5
TGCGCCAGCAGCCCCCGAGTTGTGGGCTCCCCCCAAGAGACCCAGTACTTC
CASSPRVVGSPQETQYF
>-|-|TRBV18|13|TRBJ2-7
TGTGCCAGCTCCTACGGACAAGACTACGAGCAGTACTTC
CASSYGQDYEQYF
>TRBD1|-|TRBV19|14|TRBJ1-1
TGTGCCAGTAGTGCGGGACAGCTGAACACTGAAGCTTTCTTT
CASSAGQLNTEAFF
>-|-|TRBV7-2|14|TRBJ1-2
TGTGCCAGCAGCCCGGGACTGTCGCTATATGGCTACACCTTC
CASSPGLSLYGYTF
>-|-|TRBV5-1|13|TRBJ2-2
TGCGCCAGCAGCTTGCCGAGCACCGGGGAGCTGTTTTTT
CASSLPSTGELFF
>-|-|TRBV21-1|15|TRBJ2-5
TGTGCCAGCAGCAAGGGACTAGCGGGGACGGAGACCCAGTACTTC
CASSKGLAGTETQYF
>TRBD2|-|TRBV19|14|TRBJ2-3
TGTGCCAGTAGTATTAGCGGGGAATCAGATACGCAGTATTTT
CASSISGESDTQYF
>TRBD2|-|TRBV7-9|15|TRBJ2-1
TGTGCCAGCAGCTTTATAGCGGGGACCCTCAATGAGCAGTTCTTC
CASSFIAGTLNEQFF
>-|-|TRBV5-8|14|TRBJ2-5
TGTGCCAGCAGCTTCTGGGGGGTCCAAGAGACCCAGTACTTC
CASSFWGVQETQYF
>-|-|TRBV30|13|TRBJ1-3
TGTGCCTGGAGTGTACAGGAGGGAAACACCATATATTTT
CAWSVQEGNTIYF
>TRBD2|-|TRBV30|17|TRBJ2-1
TGTGCCTGGAGTCGTTTAGCGGGGGACCGGGTATACAATGAGCAGTTCTTC
CAWSRLAGDRVYNEQFF
>TRBD1|-|TRBV25-1|13|TRBJ1-1
TGTGCCAGCGGGACAGGCAAAAGGGCTGAAGCTTTCTTT
CASGTGKRAEAFF
>-|-|TRBV2|16|TRBJ1-2
TGTGCCAGCAGTGAACCAGCTTCAGGGGACAATTATGGCTACACCTTC
CASSEPASGDNYGYTF
>-|-|TRBV24-1|13|TRBJ2-3
TGTGCCACAAAGAGGGGGAGCACAGATACGCAGTATTTT
CATKRGSTDTQYF
>-|once|TRBV7-2|15|TRBJ1-6
TGTGCCAGCAGCTGGCTGGGCAGTAATAATTCACCCCTCCACTTT
CASSWLGSNNSPLHF
>-|-|TRBV4-1|16|TRBJ2-2
TGCGCCAGCAGCTATCCAGTCGACTCGGCCACCGGGGAGCTGTTTTTT
CASSYPVDSATGELFF
>TRBD2|-|TRBV29-1|14|TRBJ2-5
TGCAGCGTTGATTTGCGGGGGGACCAAGAGACCCAGTACTTC
CSVDLRGDQETQYF
>-|-|TRBV5-1|12|TRBJ1-2
TGCGCCAGCAGCCAGGGAAACTATGGCTACACCTTC
CASSQGNYGYTF
>-|-|TRBV20-1|12|TRBJ1-2
TGCAGTGCTAGTACAGAGAGTTATGGCTACACCTTC
CSASTESYGYTF
>-|-|TRBV27|13|TRBJ2-5
TGTGCCAGCAGCTCGGACACGCAAGAGACCCAGTACTTC
CASSSDTQETQYF
>TRBD1|-|TRBV29-1|13|TRBJ1-1
TGCAGCGTCGGAGGGACAGGAGACACTGAAGCTTTCTTT
CSVGGTGDTEAFF